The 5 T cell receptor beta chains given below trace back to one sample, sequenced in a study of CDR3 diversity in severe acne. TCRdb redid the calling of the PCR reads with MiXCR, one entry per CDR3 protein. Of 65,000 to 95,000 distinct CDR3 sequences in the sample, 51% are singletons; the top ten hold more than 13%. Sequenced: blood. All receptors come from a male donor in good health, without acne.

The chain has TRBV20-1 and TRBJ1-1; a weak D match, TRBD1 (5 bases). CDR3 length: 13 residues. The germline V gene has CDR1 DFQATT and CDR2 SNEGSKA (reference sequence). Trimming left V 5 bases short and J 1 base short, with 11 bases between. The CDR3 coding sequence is TGCAGTGCTCCTAGCGGGGCGAACACTGAAGCTTTCTTT. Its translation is CSAPSGANTEAFF.

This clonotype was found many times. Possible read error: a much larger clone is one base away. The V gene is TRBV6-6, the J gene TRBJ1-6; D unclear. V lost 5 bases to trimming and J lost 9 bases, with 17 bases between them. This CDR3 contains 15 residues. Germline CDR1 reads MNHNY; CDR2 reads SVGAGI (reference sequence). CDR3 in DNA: TGTGCCAGCAGTCCGGGCGAGGGTTTTGTTTCACCCCTCCACTTT. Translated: CASSPGEGFVSPLHF.

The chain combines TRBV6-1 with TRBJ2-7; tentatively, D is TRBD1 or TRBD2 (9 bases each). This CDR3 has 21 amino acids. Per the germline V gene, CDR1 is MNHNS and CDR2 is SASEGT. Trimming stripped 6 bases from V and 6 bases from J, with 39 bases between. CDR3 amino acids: CASSTRTSENQLGGQGAEQYF. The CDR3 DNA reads TGTGCCAGCAGCACGAGGACTAGCGAGAATCAGTTGGGGGGACAGGGAGCCGAGCAGTACTTC.

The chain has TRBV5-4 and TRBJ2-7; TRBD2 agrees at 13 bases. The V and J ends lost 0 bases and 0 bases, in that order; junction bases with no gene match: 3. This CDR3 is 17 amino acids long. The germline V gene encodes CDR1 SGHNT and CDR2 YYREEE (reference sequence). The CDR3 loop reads CASSLGLAGGASYEQYF. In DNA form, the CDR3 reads TGTGCCAGCAGCTTGGGACTAGCGGGAGGCGCCTCCTACGAGCAGTACTTC.

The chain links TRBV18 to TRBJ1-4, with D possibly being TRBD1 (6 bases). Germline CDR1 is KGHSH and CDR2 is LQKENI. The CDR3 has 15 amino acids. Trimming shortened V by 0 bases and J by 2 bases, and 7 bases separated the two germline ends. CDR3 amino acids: CASSPPGGTNEKLFF. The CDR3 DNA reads TGTGCCAGCTCACCACCGGGGGGCACTAATGAAAAACTGTTTTTT.